This TCR beta chain was observed in a study of beta chain features in type 1 diabetes. Turning to the study itself: Age, gender, cell numbers and subset yield matched between patients and controls. Overall study findings and caveats: Across all four CD4+ subsets, people with type 1 diabetes showed modestly shorter TCRB CDR3s. VDJ junctions from type 1 diabetes patients carried fewer insertions and larger deletions.

A word on this clone: Its specificity is unknown.

The entirety of the isolated RNA underwent reverse transcription, so expressed TCRB transcripts were sequenced. About 3.6 million reads on average were seen across naive, central memory and regulatory T cell samples. Some clones are missing from TCRdb's copy, which holds only in-frame ones; the method was immunoSEQ multiplex PCR. The sample yields 130,000 to 150,000 clones, 10% to 15% seen once. J was trimmed by 5 bases and V by 7 bases; bases with no gene match: 8. The CDR3 sequence is 14 residues long. Looked up from germline, CDR1 is SGHTA and CDR2 is FQGNSA. This sequence was found in a man younger than 30 with type 1 diabetes. Sample: central memory CD4+ T cells from blood. J is TRBJ2-1 and V is TRBV7-2, with 7 bases identical to TRBD1. CDR3 amino acids: CASTFYRGHNEQFF. CDR3 DNA: TGTGCCAGCACCTTCTACAGGGGTCACAATGAGCAGTTCTTC.